This TCR beta chain was recovered during a study of blood T cell repertoires in COVID-19. CDR1 SGHDN and CDR2 FVKESK come from the germline V gene. V was shortened by 5 bases and J by 1 base, with 8 bases between the two germline ends. The CDR3 is 13 amino acids. Here immunoSEQ multiplex PCR was the method, and the copy in TCRdb shows in-frame clones only, minus some. The table has around 140,000 clones, about 85% seen once. The V gene is TRBV14, the J gene TRBJ1-1, with D uncertain. The sample consisted of peripheral blood. The source is a human donor in a cohort sampled during active COVID-19. The CDR3 region is CASSNSGNTEAFF. For the CDR3, the DNA is TGTGCCAGCAGCAACAGCGGGAACACTGAAGCTTTCTTT.